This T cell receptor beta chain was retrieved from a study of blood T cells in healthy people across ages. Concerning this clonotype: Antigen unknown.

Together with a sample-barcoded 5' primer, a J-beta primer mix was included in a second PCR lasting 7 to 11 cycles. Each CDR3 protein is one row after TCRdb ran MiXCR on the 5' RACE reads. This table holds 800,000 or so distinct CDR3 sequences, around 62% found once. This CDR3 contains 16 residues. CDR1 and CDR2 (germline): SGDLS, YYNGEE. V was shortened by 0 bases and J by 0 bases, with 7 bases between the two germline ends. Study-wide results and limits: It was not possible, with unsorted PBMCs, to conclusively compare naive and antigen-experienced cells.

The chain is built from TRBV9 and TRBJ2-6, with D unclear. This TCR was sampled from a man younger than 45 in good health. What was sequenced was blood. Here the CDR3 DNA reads TGTGCCAGCAGCGTAGATGGGGTCTCTGGGGCCAACGTCCTGACTTTC. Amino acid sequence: CASSVDGVSGANVLTF.